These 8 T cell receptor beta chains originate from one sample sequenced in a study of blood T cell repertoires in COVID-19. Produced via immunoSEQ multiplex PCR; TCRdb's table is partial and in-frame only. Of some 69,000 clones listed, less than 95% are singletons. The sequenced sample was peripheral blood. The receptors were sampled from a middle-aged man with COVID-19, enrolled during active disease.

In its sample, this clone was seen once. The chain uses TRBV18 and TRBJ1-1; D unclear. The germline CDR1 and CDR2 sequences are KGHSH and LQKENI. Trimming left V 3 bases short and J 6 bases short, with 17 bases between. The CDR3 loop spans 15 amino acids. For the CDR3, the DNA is TGTGCCAGCTCACCCTCAGCGGCAAGATTGGCTGAAGCTTTCTTT. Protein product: CASSPSAARLAEAFF.

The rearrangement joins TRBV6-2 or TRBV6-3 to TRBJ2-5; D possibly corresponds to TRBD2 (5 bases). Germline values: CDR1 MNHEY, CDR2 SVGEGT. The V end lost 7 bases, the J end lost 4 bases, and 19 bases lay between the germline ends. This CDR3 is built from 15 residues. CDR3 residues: CASNPRTSRGETQYF. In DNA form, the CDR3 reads TGTGCCAGCAACCCAAGGACCTCCCGGGGAGAGACCCAGTACTTC.

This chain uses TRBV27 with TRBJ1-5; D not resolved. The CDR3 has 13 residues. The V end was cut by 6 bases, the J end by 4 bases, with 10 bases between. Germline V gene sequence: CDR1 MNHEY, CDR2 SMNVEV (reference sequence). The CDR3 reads CASSLGTNQPQHF. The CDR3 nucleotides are TGTGCCAGCAGCCTGGGCACTAATCAGCCCCAGCATTTT.

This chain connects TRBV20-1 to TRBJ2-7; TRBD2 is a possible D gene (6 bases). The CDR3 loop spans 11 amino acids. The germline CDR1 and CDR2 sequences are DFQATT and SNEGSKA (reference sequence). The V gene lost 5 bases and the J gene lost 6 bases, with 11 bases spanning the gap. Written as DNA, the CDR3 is TGCAGTGCTCCGGACTACTTCGAGCAGTACTTC. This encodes CSAPDYFEQYF.

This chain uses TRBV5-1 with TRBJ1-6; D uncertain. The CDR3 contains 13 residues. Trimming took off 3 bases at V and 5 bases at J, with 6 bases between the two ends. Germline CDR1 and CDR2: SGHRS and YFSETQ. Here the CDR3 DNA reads TGCGCCAGCAGCTCAACAAATAATTCACCCCTCCACTTT. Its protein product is CASSSTNNSPLHF.

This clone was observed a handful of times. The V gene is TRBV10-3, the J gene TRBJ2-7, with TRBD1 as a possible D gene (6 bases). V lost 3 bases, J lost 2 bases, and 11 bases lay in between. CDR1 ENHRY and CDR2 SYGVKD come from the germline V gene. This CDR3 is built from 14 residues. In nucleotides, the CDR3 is TGTGCCATCAGTGACGGGACAAGGGCCTACGAGCAGTACTTC. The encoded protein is CAISDGTRAYEQYF.

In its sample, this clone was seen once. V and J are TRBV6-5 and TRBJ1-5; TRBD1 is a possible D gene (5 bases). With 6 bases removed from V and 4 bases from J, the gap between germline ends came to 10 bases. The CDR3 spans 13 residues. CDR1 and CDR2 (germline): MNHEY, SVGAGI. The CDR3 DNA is TGTGCCAGCAGATCGGGGGAGAATCAGCCCCAGCATTTT. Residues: CASRSGENQPQHF.

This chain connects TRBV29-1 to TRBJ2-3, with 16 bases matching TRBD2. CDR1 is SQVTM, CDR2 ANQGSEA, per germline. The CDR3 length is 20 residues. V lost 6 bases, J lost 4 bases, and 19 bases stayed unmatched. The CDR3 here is CSVPYRGLAGGPYRADTQYF. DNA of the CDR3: TGCAGCGTCCCCTATCGGGGACTAGCGGGAGGGCCGTACCGGGCAGATACGCAGTATTTT.